Described below is a single T cell receptor beta chain sequence and its context. What antigen it recognizes has not been identified. Base-call qualities are not available, and no considerably larger clone is one nucleotide away. The source of the sample is a study of T cells in localized non-small cell lung cancer (dated by TCRdb to 2019 to 2021). Study-level background: The study examined T cell repertoires in approximately 240 patients with early-stage NSCLC and compared tumors with uninvolved tumor-adjacent lungs. The cohort consisted of roughly 240 treatment-naive NSCLC patients whose localized lung tumors had been resected. NSCLC patients had a mean age of roughly 64 years, and about 140 were male and some 98 female.

TCR beta CDR3 regions were sequenced from DNA using the immunoSEQ Assay. The source study handled its data this way. To compute T cell density, TCR beta template counts were normalized to usable DNA, which was estimated by amplifying housekeeping genes. The preseqR package was used to estimate richness by extrapolating to 400,000 templates for PBMC samples and to 120,000 templates for tissue samples. Clonality was calculated as one minus Pielou's evenness. Tissue-enriched TCRs were identified by differential abundance testing using productive amino-acid clonotypes, minimum total count 5 and alpha 0.1. The Jaccard Index and the Morisita Overlap Index were used to measure how much the repertoires overlapped between compartments. TCR beta CDR3s were clustered by GLIPH together with public tetramer-defined viral CDR3s, and at least three viral sequences plus V-gene enrichment were required for viral motifs. Drawn from immuneACCESS, this table holds only the in-frame rearrangements with V and J called that TCRdb kept. Clones are partly lost; checked studies trace under half to an unresolved V gene and leave the rest unexplained. That table supplies the V and J calls and clone size; D and trimming were determined from the DNA. The sample profile shows 2,500 to 3,500 clones; approximately 23% of them were found once. Around 25% of the sample lies in the top ten.

From the cysteine through the phenylalanine, the CDR3 covers 17 amino acids. Only CDR3 DNA is held: 51 bases, read in frame from base 1. Trimming leaves V shorter by 5 bases and J shorter by 0 bases, with the junction holding 6 bases beyond the gene matches. The germline V gene specifies SGHNT as CDR1 and YENEEA as CDR2. At diagnosis, tumor, uninvolved tumor-adjacent lung and peripheral blood were collected and then preserved as a mix of FFPE and fresh-frozen material. The paper as a whole reports these results and caveats: Because of the exploratory design, TCR variables were selected using unadjusted p-values without false-discovery rate correction. Higher blood T cell density associated with longer overall survival, while higher adjacent-lung clonality associated with shorter survival. Of the top 100 tumor clones, a median of approximately 60 were detected in paired uninvolved adjacent lung; under 35 were also among that lung's top 100. Uninvolved tumor-adjacent lung showed the highest T cell clonality, higher than tumor, which suggests more focused antigenic responses in the uninvolved tumor-adjacent lung. Because multi-region tumor sequencing was not performed, intratumor heterogeneity could not be ruled out.

The chain links TRBV11-3 with TRBJ2-6; 8 bases in between match TRBD1. The sequence derives from a woman aged 35-75 years with stage I lung adenocarcinoma. Sample: lung tumor tissue, taken before any cancer treatment. CDR3 reads: CASSLGQGFSGANVLTF. The DNA sequence is TGTGCCAGCAGCCTCGGACAGGGATTCTCTGGGGCCAACGTCCTGACTTTC.